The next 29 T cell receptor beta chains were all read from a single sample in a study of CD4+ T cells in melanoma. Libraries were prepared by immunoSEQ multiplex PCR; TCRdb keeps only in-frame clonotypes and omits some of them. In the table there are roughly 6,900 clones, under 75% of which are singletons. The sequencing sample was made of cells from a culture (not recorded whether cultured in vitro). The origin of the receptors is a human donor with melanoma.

The CDR3 loop reads CASSVGGVTGELFF. As DNA, the CDR3 is TGTGCCAGCAGCGTAGGTGGGGTTACCGGGGAGCTGTTTTTT. V and J are TRBV9 and TRBJ2-2; D is unresolved. This CDR3 region has 14 residues. Between the trimmed V and J ends, which lost 0 bases and 5 bases, there was a span of 8 bases. The V gene's germline CDR1 is SGDLS and CDR2 YYNGEE.

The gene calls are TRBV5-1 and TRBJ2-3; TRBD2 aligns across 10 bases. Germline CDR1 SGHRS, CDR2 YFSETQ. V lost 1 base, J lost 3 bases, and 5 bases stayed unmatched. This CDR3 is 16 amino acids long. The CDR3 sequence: CASSLLAGVSTDTQYF. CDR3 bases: TGCGCCAGCAGCTTGCTAGCGGGGGTTAGTACAGATACGCAGTATTTT. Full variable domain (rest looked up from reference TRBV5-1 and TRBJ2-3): KAGVTQTPRYLIKTRGQQVTLSCSPISGHRSVSWYQQTPGQGLQFLFEYFSETQRNKGNFPGRFSGRQFSNSRSEMNVSTLELGDSALYLCASSLLAGVSTDTQYFGPGTRLTVL.

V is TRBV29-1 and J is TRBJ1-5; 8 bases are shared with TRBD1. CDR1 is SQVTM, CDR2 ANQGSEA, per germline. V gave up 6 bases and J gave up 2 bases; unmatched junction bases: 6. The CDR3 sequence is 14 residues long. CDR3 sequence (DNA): TGCAGCGTGATCGAGACAGGGGGCAATCAGCCCCAGCATTTT. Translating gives CSVIETGGNQPQHF.

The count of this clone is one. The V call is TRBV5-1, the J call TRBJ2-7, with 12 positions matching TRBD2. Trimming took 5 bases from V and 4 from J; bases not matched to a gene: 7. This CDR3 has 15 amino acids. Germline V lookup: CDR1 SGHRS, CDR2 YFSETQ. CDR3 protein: CASRPTSGGRYEQYF. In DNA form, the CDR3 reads TGCGCCAGCAGACCTACTAGCGGGGGGCGTTACGAGCAGTACTTC.

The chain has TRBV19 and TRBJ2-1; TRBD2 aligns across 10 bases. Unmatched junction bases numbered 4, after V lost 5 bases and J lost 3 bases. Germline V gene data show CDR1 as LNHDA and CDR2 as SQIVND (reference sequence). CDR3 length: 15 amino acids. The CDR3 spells CASSLSGGDYNEQFF. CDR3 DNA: TGTGCCAGTAGTCTGAGCGGGGGGGACTACAATGAGCAGTTCTTC.

CDR3: CASSLAAGNQPQHF. The CDR3 nucleotides are TGTGCCAGCAGCTTAGCGGCAGGGAATCAGCCCCAGCATTTT. The chain is built from TRBV7-2 and TRBJ1-5; maybe TRBD1 (5 bases). Trimming removed 0 bases at V and 4 bases at J, with 7 bases between. The CDR3 runs 14 residues. Germline values: CDR1 SGHTA, CDR2 FQGNSA.

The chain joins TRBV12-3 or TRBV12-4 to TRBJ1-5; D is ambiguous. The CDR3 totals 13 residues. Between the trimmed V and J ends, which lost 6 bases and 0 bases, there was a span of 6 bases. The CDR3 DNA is TGTGCCAGCAGAATAAATAGCAATCAGCCCCAGCATTTT. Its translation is CASRINSNQPQHF.

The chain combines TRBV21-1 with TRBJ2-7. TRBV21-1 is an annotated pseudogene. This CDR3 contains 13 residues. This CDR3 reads CASSKQGRYEQYF. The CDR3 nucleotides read TGTGCCAGCAGCAAACAGGGGAGGTACGAGCAGTACTTC.

CDR3 protein: CASSGNRGRNYGYTF. CDR3 nucleotides: TGTGCCAGCAGCGGTAACAGGGGGCGCAACTATGGCTACACCTTC. The gene calls are TRBV9 and TRBJ1-2; 9 bases align to TRBD1. V lost 3 bases to trimming and J lost 2 bases; unmatched junction nucleotides: 5. The CDR3 has 15 amino acids. Germline CDR1 SGDLS, CDR2 YYNGEE.

The CDR3 region is CASSSGQGYEQYF. The DNA of the CDR3 is TGTGCCAGCAGCTCGGGACAGGGCTACGAGCAGTACTTC. The rearrangement uses TRBV3-1 (or the pseudogene TRBV3-2) and TRBJ2-7, with 9 positions matching TRBD1. The ends lost 5 bases at V and 3 bases at J; junction bases unmatched: 2. The CDR3 consists of 13 residues. The germline CDR1 and CDR2 sequences are LGHDT and YNNKEL (reference sequence).

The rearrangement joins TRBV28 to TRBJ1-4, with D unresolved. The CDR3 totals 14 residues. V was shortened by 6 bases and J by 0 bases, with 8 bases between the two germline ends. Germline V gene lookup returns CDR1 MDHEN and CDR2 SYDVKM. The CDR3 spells CASRRTATNEKLFF. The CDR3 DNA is TGTGCCAGCAGAAGGACTGCAACTAATGAAAAACTGTTTTTT.

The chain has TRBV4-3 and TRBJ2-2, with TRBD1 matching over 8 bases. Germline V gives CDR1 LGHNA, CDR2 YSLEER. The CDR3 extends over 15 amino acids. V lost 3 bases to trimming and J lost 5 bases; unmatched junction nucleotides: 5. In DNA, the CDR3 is TGCGCCAGCAGCCAGCGGGACAGGAGTACCGGGGAGCTGTTTTTT. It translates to CASSQRDRSTGELFF.

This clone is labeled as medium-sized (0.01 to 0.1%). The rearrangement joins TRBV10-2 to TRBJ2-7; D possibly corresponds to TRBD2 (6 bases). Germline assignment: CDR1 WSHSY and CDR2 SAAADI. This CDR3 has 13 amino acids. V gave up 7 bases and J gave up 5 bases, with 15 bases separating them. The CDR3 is CASKVGGLDEQYF. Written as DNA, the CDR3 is TGCGCCAGCAAGGTCGGGGGATTGGACGAGCAGTACTTC.

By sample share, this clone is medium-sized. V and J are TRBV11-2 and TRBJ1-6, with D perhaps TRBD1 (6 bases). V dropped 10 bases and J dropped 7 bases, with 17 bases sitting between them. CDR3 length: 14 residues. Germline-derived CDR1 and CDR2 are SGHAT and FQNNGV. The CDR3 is CATLATGQNSPLHF. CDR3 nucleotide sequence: TGTGCCACCCTAGCGACAGGACAAAATTCACCCCTCCACTTT.

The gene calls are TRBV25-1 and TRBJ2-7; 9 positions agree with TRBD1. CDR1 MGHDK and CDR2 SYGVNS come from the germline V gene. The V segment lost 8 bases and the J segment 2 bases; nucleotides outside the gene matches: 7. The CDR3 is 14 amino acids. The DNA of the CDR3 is TGTGCCAGCCGCGACAGGGGGTACCCCTACGAGCAGTACTTC. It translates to CASRDRGYPYEQYF.

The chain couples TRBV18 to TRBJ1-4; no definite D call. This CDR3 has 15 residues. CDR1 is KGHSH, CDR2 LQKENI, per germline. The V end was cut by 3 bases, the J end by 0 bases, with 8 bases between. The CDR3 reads CASSPGVATNEKLFF. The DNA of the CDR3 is TGTGCCAGCTCACCGGGTGTAGCAACTAATGAAAAACTGTTTTTT.

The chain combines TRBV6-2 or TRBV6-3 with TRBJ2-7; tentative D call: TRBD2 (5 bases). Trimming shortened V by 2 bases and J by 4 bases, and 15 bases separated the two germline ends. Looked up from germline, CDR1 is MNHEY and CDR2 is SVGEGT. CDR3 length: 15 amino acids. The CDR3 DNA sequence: TGTGCCAGCAGTTACCCTCCGGGTAGCGAGTACGAGCAGTACTTC. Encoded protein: CASSYPPGSEYEQYF.

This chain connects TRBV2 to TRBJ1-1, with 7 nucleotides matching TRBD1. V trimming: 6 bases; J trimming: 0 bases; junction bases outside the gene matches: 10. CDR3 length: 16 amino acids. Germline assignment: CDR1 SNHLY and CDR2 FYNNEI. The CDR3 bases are TGTGCCAGCAGCCTACAGGGGCCCCGGATGAACACTGAAGCTTTCTTT. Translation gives CASSLQGPRMNTEAFF.

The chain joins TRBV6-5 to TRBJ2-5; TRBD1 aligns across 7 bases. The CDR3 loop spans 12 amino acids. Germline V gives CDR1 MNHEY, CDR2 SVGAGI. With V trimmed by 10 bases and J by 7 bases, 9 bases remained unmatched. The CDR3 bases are TGTGCCACCCTCGGGACAGTTGGGACCCAGTACTTC. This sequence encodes CATLGTVGTQYF.

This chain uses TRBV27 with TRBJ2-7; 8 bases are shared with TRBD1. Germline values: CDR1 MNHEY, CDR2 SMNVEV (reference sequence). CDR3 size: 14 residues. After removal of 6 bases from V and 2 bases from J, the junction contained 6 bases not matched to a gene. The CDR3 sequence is CASSPYRGTYEQYF. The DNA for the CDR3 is TGTGCCAGCAGCCCTTACAGGGGGACCTACGAGCAGTACTTC.

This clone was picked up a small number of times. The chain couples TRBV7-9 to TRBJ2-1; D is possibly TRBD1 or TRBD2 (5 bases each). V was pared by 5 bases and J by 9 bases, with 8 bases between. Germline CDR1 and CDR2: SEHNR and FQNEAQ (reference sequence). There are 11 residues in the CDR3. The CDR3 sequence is CASSRGVEQFF. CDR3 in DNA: TGTGCCAGCAGCCGAGGGGTTGAGCAGTTCTTC. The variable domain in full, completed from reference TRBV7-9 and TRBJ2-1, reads DTGVSQNPRHKITKRGQNVTFRCDPISEHNRLYWYRQTLGQGPEFLTYFQNEAQLEKSRLLSDRFSAERPKGSFSTLEIQRTEQGDSAMYLCASSRGVEQFFGPGTRLTVL.

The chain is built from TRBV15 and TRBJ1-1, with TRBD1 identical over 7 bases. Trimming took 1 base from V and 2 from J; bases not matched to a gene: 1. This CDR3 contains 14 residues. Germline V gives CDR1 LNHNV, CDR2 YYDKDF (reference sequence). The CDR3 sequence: CATSRGQGNTEAFF. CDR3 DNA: TGTGCCACCAGCAGAGGACAGGGAAACACTGAAGCTTTCTTT.

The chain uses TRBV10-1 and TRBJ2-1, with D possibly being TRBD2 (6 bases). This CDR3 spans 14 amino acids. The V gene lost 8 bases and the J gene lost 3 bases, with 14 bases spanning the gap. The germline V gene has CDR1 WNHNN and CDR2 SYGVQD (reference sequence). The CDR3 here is CASSPWGLYNEQFF. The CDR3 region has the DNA TGCGCCAGCTCCCCTTGGGGACTCTACAATGAGCAGTTCTTC.

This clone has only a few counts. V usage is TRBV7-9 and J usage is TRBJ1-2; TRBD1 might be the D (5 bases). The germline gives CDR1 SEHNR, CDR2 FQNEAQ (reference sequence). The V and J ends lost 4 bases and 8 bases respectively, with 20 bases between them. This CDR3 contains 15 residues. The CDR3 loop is CASSSGDSPRGGYTF. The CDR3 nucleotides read TGTGCCAGCAGCTCCGGGGACTCACCGAGAGGGGGCTACACCTTC.

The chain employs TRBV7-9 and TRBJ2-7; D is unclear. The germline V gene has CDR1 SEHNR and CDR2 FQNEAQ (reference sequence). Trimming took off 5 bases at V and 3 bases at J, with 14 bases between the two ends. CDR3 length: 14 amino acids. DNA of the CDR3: TGTGCCAGCAGCCCCCCATTTCGAAACTACGAGCAGTACTTC. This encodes CASSPPFRNYEQYF.

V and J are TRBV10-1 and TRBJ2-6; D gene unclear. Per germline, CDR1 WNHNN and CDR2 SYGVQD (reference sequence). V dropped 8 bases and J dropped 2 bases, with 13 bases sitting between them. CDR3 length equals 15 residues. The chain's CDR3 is CASERRLAGANVLTF. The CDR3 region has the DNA TGCGCCAGCGAGCGTCGGTTAGCTGGGGCCAACGTCCTGACTTTC.

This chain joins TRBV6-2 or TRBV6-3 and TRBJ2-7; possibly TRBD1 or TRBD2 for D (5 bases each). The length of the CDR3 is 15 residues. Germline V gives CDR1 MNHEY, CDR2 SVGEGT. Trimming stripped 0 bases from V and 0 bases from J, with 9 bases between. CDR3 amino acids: CASSYSYGASYEQYF. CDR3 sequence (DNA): TGTGCCAGCAGTTACTCTTACGGGGCCTCCTACGAGCAGTACTTC.

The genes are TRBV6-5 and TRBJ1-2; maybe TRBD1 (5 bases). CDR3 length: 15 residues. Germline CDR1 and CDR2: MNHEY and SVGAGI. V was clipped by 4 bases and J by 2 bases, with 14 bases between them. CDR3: CASSSQGMGNYGYTF. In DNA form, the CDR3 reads TGTGCCAGCAGTTCGCAGGGTATGGGAAACTATGGCTACACCTTC.

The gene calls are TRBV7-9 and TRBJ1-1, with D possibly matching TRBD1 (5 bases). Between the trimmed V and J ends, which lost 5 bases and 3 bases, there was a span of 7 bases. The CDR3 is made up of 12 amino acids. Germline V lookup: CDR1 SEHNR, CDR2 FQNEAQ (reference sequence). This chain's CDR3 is CASSGGYTEAFF. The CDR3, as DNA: TGTGCCAGCAGCGGGGGTTACACTGAAGCTTTCTTT.